The 19 T cell receptor beta chains given below trace back to one sample, sequenced in a study of identical twins. TCRdb re-called the 5' RACE reads with MiXCR, one entry per CDR3 protein. The sample holds fewer than 250,000 distinct CDR3 sequences; 6.5% to 9% are singletons and the top ten take over 5%. These records were also assigned to another study, of yellow fever vaccine responses in identical twins.

The sample taken for sequencing was CD8+ T cells sorted from blood. Receptor source: a woman under 30 in good health.

The chain uses TRBV27 and TRBJ1-2; 7 nucleotides line up with TRBD1. Germline V gives CDR1 MNHEY, CDR2 SMNVEV (reference sequence). Unmatched junction bases numbered 14, after V lost 6 bases and J lost 4 bases. This CDR3 has 16 amino acids. For the CDR3, the DNA is TGTGCCAGCAGCCCTATCGGTTCGGGGACAGTCTATGGCTACACCTTC. Translation gives CASSPIGSGTVYGYTF.

The chain uses TRBV15 and TRBJ2-7; TRBD1 matches at 7 bases. Trimming removed 2 bases from V and 5 bases from J; junction bases left unmatched: 9. Per the germline V gene, CDR1 is LNHNV and CDR2 is YYDKDF (reference sequence). The CDR3 contains 15 residues. CDR3 protein: CATSRILGGCHEQYF. The CDR3 DNA follows: TGTGCCACCAGCAGAATCCTAGGGGGCTGCCACGAGCAGTACTTC.

The table lists this clonotype with a few counts. The chain recombines TRBV6-1 with TRBJ2-1; 7 bases match TRBD2. CDR1 and CDR2 from the germline V gene are MNHNS and SASEGT. With V trimmed by 7 bases and J by 3 bases, 6 bases remained unmatched. The CDR3 is 14 residues long. CDR3 in DNA: TGTGCCAGCACTCCTAGCGGAATCTACAATGAGCAGTTCTTC. Its translation is CASTPSGIYNEQFF.

This clonotype was seen at least ten times. The gene calls are TRBV28 and TRBJ1-5; 7 positions agree with TRBD1. With V trimmed by 3 bases and J by 2 bases, 4 bases remained unmatched. CDR3 length equals 15 residues. Germline values: CDR1 MDHEN, CDR2 SYDVKM. CDR3 nucleotides: TGTGCCAGCAGTTTCGACAGGGTGGGCAATCAGCCCCAGCATTTT. Amino acid sequence: CASSFDRVGNQPQHF.

The chain carries TRBV7-8 and TRBJ2-1; D remains ambiguous. The CDR3 contains 13 residues. Trimming removed 5 bases at V and 8 bases at J, with 13 bases between. The V gene's germline CDR1 is SGHVS and CDR2 FQNEAQ. This CDR3 reads CASSDLVFDEQFF. The CDR3 DNA follows: TGTGCCAGCAGCGACCTAGTGTTCGATGAGCAGTTCTTC.

This clonotype was seen more than once but under ten times. V is TRBV7-9 and J is TRBJ2-3; either TRBD1 or TRBD2 may fit D (5 bases each). Germline V gives CDR1 SEHNR, CDR2 FQNEAQ (reference sequence). The CDR3 contains 15 residues. Trimming left V 5 bases short and J 4 bases short, with 16 bases between. CDR3 sequence: CASSGPGRPPDTQYF. For the CDR3, the DNA is TGTGCCAGCAGCGGGCCGGGACGGCCGCCAGATACGCAGTATTTT.

This clonotype was recorded at least ten times. This sequence joins TRBV5-1 and TRBJ1-1; D not certain. The CDR3 consists of 14 residues. The V gene lost 0 bases and the J gene lost 6 bases, with 12 bases spanning the gap. Germline assignment: CDR1 SGHRS and CDR2 YFSETQ. CDR3 nucleotide sequence: TGCGCCAGCAGCTTGGAGGGAGGTGGAGCTGAAGCTTTCTTT. The encoded protein is CASSLEGGGAEAFF.

The rearrangement links TRBV18 to TRBJ2-5, with no clear D. This CDR3 spans 16 amino acids. Germline V gene lookup returns CDR1 KGHSH and CDR2 LQKENI. V was trimmed by 1 base and J by 0 bases, leaving 12 bases between them. The chain's CDR3 is CASSPLHRTYQETQYF. The CDR3 DNA reads TGTGCCAGCTCACCACTGCACCGCACGTACCAAGAGACCCAGTACTTC. Full variable domain (outside the CDR3, taken from reference TRBV18 and TRBJ2-5): NAGVMQNPRHLVRRRGQEARLRCSPMKGHSHVYWYRQLPEEGLKFMVYLQKENIIDESGMPKERFSAEFPKEGPSILRIQQVVRGDSAAYFCASSPLHRTYQETQYFGPGTRLLVL.

This clonotype turned up a few times. The gene calls are TRBV27 and TRBJ2-6; weak D call: TRBD1 (6 bases). V lost 5 bases and J 4 bases, leaving 12 bases between the germline ends. This CDR3 contains 15 residues. Germline CDR1 and CDR2: MNHEY and SMNVEV (reference sequence). The CDR3 coding sequence is TGTGCCAGCAGTCCAGGGGTTGGAGGGGCCAACGTCCTGACTTTC. Its protein product is CASSPGVGGANVLTF.

This clonotype was found many times. The chain joins TRBV3-1 to TRBJ2-2, with 14 nucleotides matching TRBD2. After removal of 3 bases from V and 3 bases from J, the junction contained 0 bases not matched to a gene. The CDR3 has 16 amino acids. Germline values: CDR1 LGHDT, CDR2 YNNKEL (reference sequence). In nucleotides, the CDR3 is TGTGCCAGCAGCCAGGGACTAGCGGGGGACACCGGGGAGCTGTTTTTT. It translates to CASSQGLAGDTGELFF.

This clonotype has more than one count but fewer than ten. The chain is built from TRBV2 and TRBJ2-5; D is ambiguous. This CDR3 region has 12 residues. Germline V CDR1 and CDR2: SNHLY, FYNNEI. With 10 bases removed from V and 5 bases from J, the gap between germline ends came to 14 bases. The CDR3 spells CATPKGSETQYF. DNA for the CDR3: TGTGCCACCCCGAAGGGCTCGGAGACCCAGTACTTC.

Many counts were recorded for this clonotype. This chain uses TRBV7-9 with TRBJ2-5, with D possibly being TRBD2 (5 bases). Trimming pared 6 bases from V and 5 bases from J, leaving 10 bases between. CDR3 length: 12 residues. Germline V CDR1 and CDR2: SEHNR, FQNEAQ (reference sequence). CDR3 in DNA: TGTGCCAGCAGGGGATCGGGGGAGACCCAGTACTTC. This encodes CASRGSGETQYF.

This clonotype has only a few counts. The rearrangement uses TRBV30 and TRBJ1-4, with TRBD1 matching over 9 bases. The V and J ends lost 4 bases and 1 base, in that order; junction bases with no gene match: 16. The V gene's germline CDR1 is GTSNPN and CDR2 SVGIG (reference sequence). The CDR3 length is 19 residues. This chain's CDR3 is CAWTRDRGQGLLTNEKLFF. For the CDR3, the DNA is TGTGCCTGGACCCGAGATCGGGGACAGGGATTGTTAACTAATGAAAAACTGTTTTTT.

This clonotype was detected ten times or more. The chain joins TRBV7-2 to TRBJ2-1; 8 bases are a match to TRBD2. The CDR3 is 16 amino acids. V lost 4 bases and J lost 5; bases outside the gene matches: 10. CDR1 is SGHTA, CDR2 FQGNSA, per germline. In DNA, the CDR3 is TGTGCCAGCAGCTCCCCGCGGGAGGCCCCCCACAATGAGCAGTTCTTC. It is translated as CASSSPREAPHNEQFF.

This clonotype showed up just a few times. V and J are TRBV7-6 and TRBJ2-5, with D perhaps assigned TRBD1 or TRBD2 (6 bases each). Trimming pared 1 base from V and 5 bases from J, leaving 14 bases between. Germline CDR1 and CDR2: SGHVS and FNYEAQ. CDR3 length: 15 amino acids. The DNA for the CDR3 is TGTGCCAGCAGCTTAGTGGGGGGCGCAGGGGAGACCCAGTACTTC. It is translated as CASSLVGGAGETQYF.

The rearrangement joins TRBV19 to TRBJ2-1; 12 nucleotides agree with TRBD2. With V trimmed by 4 bases and J by 4 bases, 5 bases remained unmatched. Germline CDR1 and CDR2: LNHDA and SQIVND (reference sequence). The CDR3 consists of 16 residues. Here the CDR3 reads CASSRRLAGDYNEQFF. CDR3 bases: TGTGCCAGTAGTAGACGACTAGCGGGAGATTACAATGAGCAGTTCTTC.

The CDR3 nucleotides read TGTGCCAGCAATAGTGGGTACGGGGATACGCAGTATTTT. Translation: CASNSGYGDTQYF. The chain uses TRBV5-5 and TRBJ2-3; D is uncertain. Per germline, CDR1 SGHKS and CDR2 YYEKEE (reference sequence). Trimming left V 6 bases short and J 6 bases short, with 14 bases between. This CDR3 is built from 13 residues.

This clonotype turned up a few times. The chain is built from TRBV20-1 and TRBJ2-2; no reliable D call. Germline CDR1 and CDR2: DFQATT and SNEGSKA (reference sequence). CDR3 length equals 14 residues. Trimming cost V 1 base and J 6 bases, with 12 bases left between them. This CDR3 is CSARAERGAGELFF. The CDR3 nucleotides read TGCAGTGCTAGAGCGGAGAGAGGTGCCGGGGAGCTGTTTTTT.

This clonotype was found a few times. V gene TRBV15 combines with J gene TRBJ2-4; 8 nucleotides line up with TRBD1. Trimming took 5 bases from V and 5 from J; bases not matched to a gene: 5. The CDR3 contains 14 residues. The germline V gene has CDR1 LNHNV and CDR2 YYDKDF (reference sequence). CDR3 residues: CATSDRGVENIQYF. CDR3 nucleotides: TGTGCCACCAGCGACAGGGGAGTGGAAAACATTCAGTACTTC.